This entry lists 4 T cell receptor beta chains sequenced from one sample in a study of T-cell memory formation after mild COVID-19. One entry per CDR3 protein results from TCRdb running MiXCR on the 5' RACE reads. The profile shows a few hundred thousand distinct CDR3 sequences, approximately 19% of them singletons. Sequencing input: PBMCs or a T cell subset sorted from them (not recorded which). The origin of the receptors is a young man who had mild COVID-19 (a few samples of this study predate the infection). Cell type and time point are not known.

The J gene is TRBJ1-1, the V gene TRBV12-3 or TRBV12-4; D is uncertain. Between the trimmed V and J ends, which lost 5 bases and 10 bases, there was a span of 14 bases. There are 12 residues in the CDR3. CDR3 sequence: CASSPLSVGAFF. DNA of the CDR3: TGTGCCAGCAGTCCCCTTTCGGTTGGAGCTTTCTTT.

J is TRBJ2-1 and V is TRBV7-2; TRBD2 matches at 7 bases. The CDR3 is 15 amino acids. Germline V lookup: CDR1 SGHTA, CDR2 FQGNSA. The J segment lost 7 bases and the V segment lost 1 base, leaving 7 bases of the junction unmatched. In nucleotides, the CDR3 is TGTGCCAGCAGCTTAGTGGCGGGGGTCTGGAATGAGCAGTTCTTC. Its protein product is CASSLVAGVWNEQFF.

A few counts support this clonotype. This chain joins TRBV4-3 and TRBJ1-6; D may be TRBD1 (5 bases). V was pared by 3 bases and J by 9 bases, with 21 bases between. The CDR3 runs to 17 residues. Germline lookup yields CDR1 LGHNA and CDR2 YSLEER. CDR3 sequence reads: CASSQRAADTPRSPLHF. In DNA form, the CDR3 reads TGCGCCAGCAGCCAGCGTGCCGCGGACACCCCACGTTCACCCCTCCACTTT.

This clonotype was seen more than once but under ten times. The chain employs TRBV5-4 and TRBJ2-5; D is possibly TRBD1 or TRBD2 (5 bases each). Deletions cut 4 bases from V and 0 bases from J, with 16 bases between. The CDR3 spans 16 residues. Germline-derived CDR1 and CDR2 are SGHNT and YYREEE (reference sequence). CDR3 protein: CASSPADGGNQETQYF. The DNA for the CDR3 is TGTGCCAGCAGCCCGGCTGATGGGGGTAACCAAGAGACCCAGTACTTC. The whole variable domain, remainder taken from reference TRBV5-4 and TRBJ2-5, is ETGVTQSPTHLIKTRGQQVTLRCSSQSGHNTVSWYQQALGQGPQFIFQYYREEENGRGNFPPRFSGLQFPNYSSELNVNALELDDSALYLCASSPADGGNQETQYFGPGTRLLVL.